The count of the clone carrying this TCR beta chain is one. What it binds is unknown. The data belong to a study of T cell responses to AZD1222 COVID-19 vaccine. Study-level findings and limits: In all cases, repertoires were sampled only after the peak T cell response. Only five or six AZD1222 recipients tested seropositive at baseline.

TCRdb keeps only in-frame clones here, not all; method: immunoSEQ multiplex PCR. The sample yields 180,000 or so clones, around 94% seen once. The CDR3 has 13 amino acids. The V gene's germline CDR1 is SQVTM and CDR2 ANQGSEA. The V gene end was trimmed by 6 bases and the J gene end by 0 bases; junction bases not matched to a gene: 2. The rearrangement links TRBV29-1 to TRBJ1-2; 9 positions match TRBD1. The source was peripheral blood, collected on day 0 of AZD1222 vaccination. This TCR was sampled from an adult in good health. CDR3 residues: CSVGDRANYGYTF. The CDR3 nucleotides read TGCAGCGTGGGGGACAGGGCTAACTATGGCTACACCTTC.